This TCR beta chain was captured by sequencing in a study of T cell responses to AZD1222 COVID-19 vaccine. The repertoire was sequenced with immunoSEQ multiplex PCR; TCRdb's copy has only in-frame clones and lacks some. The repertoire holds over 150,000 clones, with roughly 88% as singletons. The CDR3 runs to 15 residues. From germline, CDR1 is MNHEY and CDR2 SVGAGI. V dropped 2 bases and J dropped 4 bases, with 14 bases sitting between them. This clone was recorded once. The origin of this receptor is an adult who received the AZD1222 COVID-19 vaccine. The chain uses TRBV6-5 and TRBJ1-2; D gene unclear. This material consisted of peripheral blood, taken 28 days after the second AZD1222 dose. CDR3: CASSYVPKLGYGYTF. CDR3 in DNA: TGTGCCAGCAGTTACGTCCCAAAGCTCGGCTATGGCTACACCTTC.